The T cell receptor (beta chain) described here comes from a study of Ad26.COV2.S vaccination and SARS-CoV-2 variants. Looking at the study overall: Ad26.COV2.S was injected intramuscularly once or twice, 56 days apart.

Generated by immunoSEQ multiplex PCR, the TCRdb table keeps only in-frame clones and is missing some. This sample has about half a million clones; roughly nine tenths occur once, and the top ten carry 1.7%. The CDR3 runs to 16 residues. V was cut by 2 bases and J by 7 bases, with 18 bases left in between. Germline V gene sequence: CDR1 KGHSH, CDR2 LQKENI. The treatment: roughly 18 received Ad26.COV2.S at low or high dose, single or two shots; 5 received placebo; per-sample allocation not given. Vaccine and placebo recipients were sampled on day 63 after the first injection. Within Boston, the person who donated was an adult of 18-55 years. Ad26 vector vaccine expressed Wuhan-strain SARS-CoV-2 spike.

The chain combines TRBV18 with TRBJ1-3; D is undetermined. This clonotype was sampled from a person between 18 and 59 years old who received the Ad26.COV2.S COVID-19 vaccine or a placebo. Sample: peripheral blood, taken in a trial of Ad26.COV2.S vaccine versus placebo. In DNA, the CDR3 is TGTGCCAGCTCACCAAGTAGGGATCGGACGGCTAACACCATATATTTT. Protein sequence: CASSPSRDRTANTIYF.